The 31 T cell receptor beta chains listed next were all sequenced from one sample in a study of T cells after yellow fever vaccination. TCRdb called the 5' RACE reads again in MiXCR, with one record for every CDR3 protein. Of some 420,000 distinct CDR3 sequences listed, about 17% are singletons. The input for sequencing was PBMCs, taken before the yellow fever booster vaccination. These receptors originate from a man younger than 35 who received the YFV17D yellow fever vaccine.

This chain joins TRBV7-9 and TRBJ2-1; D is ambiguous. V shed 5 bases and J shed 7 bases, with 12 bases lying between them. This CDR3 contains 13 residues. Germline CDR1 reads SEHNR; CDR2 reads FQNEAQ (reference sequence). CDR3 DNA sequence: TGTGCCAGCAGCCCAAGACCGAAAAATGAGCAGTTCTTC. It yields the protein CASSPRPKNEQFF.

In this sample, this clonotype turned up a few times. Sequence at one end of the junction differs from germline and may be a read error. V is TRBV5-1 and J is TRBJ2-3, with 11 bases identical to TRBD1. The germline CDR1 and CDR2 sequences are SGHRS and YFSETQ. The CDR3 covers 15 residues. The CDR3 nucleotides read TGCGCCAGCAGGTTGGACAGGGGGCGGAAAGATACGCAGTATTTT. Translated, it gives CASRLDRGRKDTQYF.

The chain links TRBV12-3 or TRBV12-4 to TRBJ1-5; TRBD1 is a possible D gene (5 bases). The CDR3 has 15 residues. Deletions cut 3 bases from V and 9 bases from J, with 18 bases between. The CDR3 DNA sequence: TGTGCCAGCAGTTTTCAGGGAGGGATTTCTCCGCCCCAGCATTTT. This codes for CASSFQGGISPPQHF.

V gene TRBV29-1 combines with J gene TRBJ1-1; 10 positions match TRBD1. Germline CDR1 reads SQVTM; CDR2 reads ANQGSEA. Trimming removed 7 bases from V and 4 bases from J; junction bases left unmatched: 15. This CDR3 contains 16 residues. Here the CDR3 reads CSGKTGGSFQATEAFF. The CDR3 DNA reads as TGCAGCGGGAAGACAGGGGGCTCCTTCCAGGCCACTGAAGCTTTCTTT. Drawing the rest from reference TRBV29-1 and TRBJ1-1, the complete variable domain is SAVISQKPSRDICQRGTSLTIQCQVDSQVTMMFWYRQQPGQSLTLIATANQGSEATYESGFVIDKFPISRPNLTFSTLTVSNMSPEDSSIYLCSGKTGGSFQATEAFFGQGTRLTVV.

The chain employs TRBV4-2 and TRBJ1-4, with D possibly being TRBD1 (5 bases). The germline V and J ends were trimmed by 1 base and 4 bases, with 7 bases remaining between them. The CDR3 length is 14 residues. The germline V gene encodes CDR1 LGHNA and CDR2 YNFKEQ. Here the CDR3 reads CASSQGDLNEKLFF. The CDR3 DNA sequence: TGTGCCAGCAGCCAAGGGGACCTTAATGAAAAACTGTTTTTT.

This clonotype was counted a few times. The chain couples TRBV19 to TRBJ2-6; D gene ambiguous. The CDR3 contains 15 residues. The V and J ends lost 5 bases and 0 bases respectively, with 8 bases between them. Germline values: CDR1 LNHDA, CDR2 SQIVND (reference sequence). The CDR3 nucleotides read TGTGCCAGTAGTCTCCAGTACTCTGGGGCCAACGTCCTGACTTTC. Its translation: CASSLQYSGANVLTF.

The J gene is TRBJ1-6, the V gene TRBV9, with 10 bases lining up with TRBD1. J was trimmed by 13 bases and V by 2 bases; bases with no gene match: 6. The CDR3 spans 14 residues. CDR1 and CDR2 from the germline V gene are SGDLS and YYNGEE. This chain's CDR3 is CASSVDRGTGPLHF. The DNA of the CDR3 is TGTGCCAGCAGCGTGGACAGGGGGACGGGTCCCCTCCACTTT. Based on the CDR3 plus reference TRBV9 and TRBJ1-6, the full variable domain is DSGVTQTPKHLITATGQRVTLRCSPRSGDLSVYWYQQSLDQGLQFLIQYYNGEERAKGNILERFSAQQFPDLHSELNLSSLELGDSALYFCASSVDRGTGPLHFGNGTRLTVT.

This clonotype was seen many times. The chain carries TRBV2 and TRBJ2-3; the D is unclear. The CDR3 extends over 15 amino acids. CDR1 and CDR2 (germline): SNHLY, FYNNEI. V was cut by 7 bases and J by 6 bases, with 20 bases left in between. The CDR3 bases are TGTGCCAGCACAGGAAGACTCCTCGTCTCGGATACGCAGTATTTT. Its protein is CASTGRLLVSDTQYF.

This rearrangement joins TRBV11-2 to TRBJ2-5; the D gene is possibly TRBD1 (5 bases). Germline loops: CDR1 SGHAT, CDR2 FQNNGV. V was trimmed by 7 bases and J by 3 bases, leaving 9 bases between them. The CDR3 extends over 12 amino acids. CDR3 sequence (DNA): TGTGCCAGCAAGGCAGGGAAAGAGACCCAGTACTTC. Translated: CASKAGKETQYF.

This clonotype came up many times. The V gene is TRBV12-3 or TRBV12-4, the J gene TRBJ2-3; no firm D call. Trimming pared 7 bases from V and 2 bases from J, leaving 16 bases between. The CDR3 has 15 residues. As DNA, the CDR3 is TGTGCCAGCACCCGGTCGGCCGAACTCACAGATACGCAGTATTTT. This translates into CASTRSAELTDTQYF.

This clonotype occurred a few times. The chain employs TRBV18 and TRBJ2-5; D unresolved. V lost 2 bases and J 5 bases, leaving 6 bases between the germline ends. The CDR3 sequence is 12 residues long. Germline V gives CDR1 KGHSH, CDR2 LQKENI. CDR3 sequence: CASSPRLETQYF. The CDR3 DNA sequence: TGTGCCAGCTCACCAAGATTGGAGACCCAGTACTTC.

This clonotype was counted between two and nine times. The CDR3 coding sequence is TGCAGTGCTAGGACTAGCGGGGGGTTTAATGAGCAGTTCTTC. Translated: CSARTSGGFNEQFF. The chain links TRBV20-1 to TRBJ2-1, with 13 bases matching TRBD2. The CDR3 runs 14 residues. CDR1 and CDR2 from the germline V gene are DFQATT and SNEGSKA (reference sequence). Losses at the gene ends were 3 bases for V and 7 bases for J; bases not matched to a gene: 3.

V gene TRBV24-1 combines with J gene TRBJ2-5; D is perhaps TRBD2 (7 bases). The V end was cut by 3 bases, the J end by 7 bases, with 32 bases between. The V gene's germline CDR1 is KGHDR and CDR2 SFDVKD. The CDR3 is made up of 20 amino acids. This CDR3 reads CATSDLADLTGPSVPGTQYF. DNA for the CDR3: TGTGCCACCAGTGATCTAGCGGACCTCACAGGGCCGTCGGTACCGGGGACCCAGTACTTC.

This clonotype was seen at least ten times. V is TRBV5-1 and J is TRBJ1-1; D remains ambiguous. The CDR3 length is 14 residues. Germline CDR1 reads SGHRS; CDR2 reads YFSETQ. Trimming removed 4 bases from V and 4 bases from J, with 14 bases in between. The CDR3 nucleotides read TGCGCCAGCAGCCCCCGGGAGTTTGGCACTGAAGCTTTCTTT. Its protein product is CASSPREFGTEAFF.

The table lists this clonotype with a few counts. The CDR3 DNA sequence: TGTGCCAGCAGCCCGCCGGGACCGAGCTTTTGGGCGACCCAGTACTTC. Translation gives CASSPPGPSFWATQYF. This rearrangement joins TRBV6-2 or TRBV6-3 to TRBJ2-5; D is tentatively TRBD1 or TRBD2 (5 bases each). From germline, CDR1 is MNHEY and CDR2 SVGEGT. CDR3 length equals 16 residues. Trimming shortened V by 6 bases and J by 7 bases, and 24 bases separated the two germline ends.

This clonotype has only a few counts. The V and J genes are TRBV10-2 and TRBJ1-5; no clear D. There are 14 residues in the CDR3. Trimming removed 3 bases from V and 3 bases from J, with 9 bases in between. Per germline, CDR1 WSHSY and CDR2 SAAADI. DNA of the CDR3: TGCGCCAGCAGTGAAATCAGTAACAATCAGCCCCAGCATTTT. Its translation: CASSEISNNQPQHF.

The chain employs TRBV6-2 or TRBV6-3 and TRBJ1-2; D not certain. This CDR3 has 14 residues. V lost 7 bases and J lost 4, with 16 bases in between. Germline V gene lookup returns CDR1 MNHEY and CDR2 SVGEGT. DNA of the CDR3: TGTGCCAGCACTCAGACACACCGGAGCTATGGCTACACCTTC. Protein product: CASTQTHRSYGYTF.

The chain employs TRBV5-5 and TRBJ2-7, with 9 bases aligning to TRBD1. The germline V gene encodes CDR1 SGHKS and CDR2 YYEKEE (reference sequence). J gave up 4 bases and V 4 bases, and 6 bases lay outside the gene matches. The CDR3 totals 14 residues. CDR3 loop: CASSRGTGRYEQYF. In DNA, the CDR3 is TGTGCCAGCAGCCGCGGGACAGGGAGGTACGAGCAGTACTTC.

The V and J genes are TRBV5-1 and TRBJ2-3; D gene uncertain. This CDR3 contains 14 residues. Germline assignment: CDR1 SGHRS and CDR2 YFSETQ. Trimming shortened V by 4 bases and J by 1 base, and 10 bases separated the two germline ends. CDR3 protein: CASSPDTGTDTQYF. The CDR3 bases are TGCGCCAGCAGCCCCGACACGGGCACAGATACGCAGTATTTT.

There are a few counts of this clonotype. The gene calls are TRBV5-4 and TRBJ2-3, with a tentative D call TRBD2 (5 bases). Germline V CDR1 and CDR2: SGHNT, YYREEE (reference sequence). V was clipped by 2 bases and J by 5 bases, with 12 bases between them. The CDR3 runs 14 residues. The DNA for the CDR3 is TGTGCCAGCAGCTTCCGGGGTGATGGAGATACGCAGTATTTT. Its translation is CASSFRGDGDTQYF.

This clonotype has a count of ten or more. The V gene is TRBV7-3, the J gene TRBJ2-3; D may be TRBD1 or TRBD2 (6 bases each). The CDR3 loop spans 15 amino acids. The germline gives CDR1 SGHTA, CDR2 FQGTGA. The V and J ends lost 1 base and 4 bases respectively, with 12 bases between them. The CDR3: CASSLMGGAADTQYF. In DNA form, the CDR3 reads TGTGCCAGCAGCTTAATGGGGGGCGCCGCAGATACGCAGTATTTT.

The chain joins TRBV10-3 to TRBJ1-1; TRBD1 might be the D (6 bases). CDR1 ENHRY and CDR2 SYGVKD come from the germline V gene. Between the trimmed V and J ends, which lost 6 bases and 2 bases, there was a span of 19 bases. The CDR3 runs 16 residues. CDR3 protein: CAISLWDTSSNTEAFF. As DNA, the CDR3 is TGTGCCATCAGCCTATGGGACACCTCATCAAACACTGAAGCTTTCTTT.

This clonotype was detected only once. The chain has TRBV12-3 or TRBV12-4 and TRBJ2-3; 8 bases align to TRBD2. J lost 0 bases, V lost 5 bases, and 4 bases had no gene match. CDR3 length: 15 amino acids. The CDR3 loop reads CASSRGGQSTDTQYF. The CDR3, as DNA: TGTGCCAGCAGTCGGGGGGGGCAGAGCACAGATACGCAGTATTTT.

The J gene is TRBJ2-5, the V gene TRBV10-3, with a possible D match to TRBD1 (5 bases). Germline CDR1 ENHRY, CDR2 SYGVKD. V shed 0 bases and J shed 2 bases, with 10 bases lying between them. The CDR3 length is 15 residues. CDR3 coding DNA: TGTGCCATCAGTGAGTCCCATCAGGGACAAGAGACCCAGTACTTC. This codes for CAISESHQGQETQYF.

A few counts support this clonotype. The chain's CDR3 is CSARSLAGGYEQYF. As DNA, the CDR3 is TGCAGTGCTAGGTCCCTAGCGGGGGGCTACGAGCAGTACTTC. The chain is built from TRBV20-1 and TRBJ2-7; 11 bases line up with TRBD2. Germline V lookup: CDR1 DFQATT, CDR2 SNEGSKA (reference sequence). The CDR3 is 14 amino acids. V trimming: 3 bases; J trimming: 3 bases; junction bases outside the gene matches: 4.

The table lists this clonotype with a few counts. The V call is TRBV6-1, the J call TRBJ2-2; 8 nucleotides agree with TRBD1. CDR3 length equals 15 residues. Looked up from germline, CDR1 is MNHNS and CDR2 is SASEGT. V shed 1 base, J shed 6 bases, and the junction held 4 bases outside the gene matches. The CDR3 sequence: CASSEVGQGPGELFF. Here the CDR3 DNA reads TGTGCCAGCAGTGAAGTCGGACAGGGCCCCGGGGAGCTGTTTTTT.

The chain recombines TRBV5-1 with TRBJ2-7; tentative D call: TRBD2 (7 bases). Germline V gene lookup returns CDR1 SGHRS and CDR2 YFSETQ. V lost 3 bases and J 1 base, leaving 14 bases between the germline ends. The CDR3 loop spans 15 amino acids. CDR3 in amino acids: CASSSWGGESYEQYF. CDR3 DNA: TGCGCCAGCAGCTCTTGGGGGGGCGAGTCCTACGAGCAGTACTTC.

CDR3 bases: TGCGCCAGCAGCCAAGGGGCGGCCGCCAGCCAGTACTTC. Encoded protein: CASSQGAAASQYF. This chain links TRBV4-3 with TRBJ2-7; D gene ambiguous. Deletions cut 1 base from V and 10 bases from J, with 14 bases between. This CDR3 has 13 residues. Germline V gene sequence: CDR1 LGHNA, CDR2 YSLEER.

The sample holds a few counts of this clonotype. The V and J genes are TRBV4-3 and TRBJ2-7; D unresolved. Looked up from germline, CDR1 is LGHNA and CDR2 is YSLEER. The CDR3 is 17 residues long. V lost 4 bases to trimming and J lost 0 bases, with 19 bases between them. CDR3 sequence: CASSRTLVGSSSYEQYF. In DNA, the CDR3 is TGCGCCAGCAGCCGCACGCTGGTGGGGTCGAGCTCCTACGAGCAGTACTTC.

This sequence joins TRBV5-1 and TRBJ1-2; D is unclear. Germline V CDR1 and CDR2: SGHRS, YFSETQ. V dropped 0 bases and J dropped 5 bases, with 14 bases sitting between them. This CDR3 comprises 15 residues. CDR3 residues: CASSLDARASYGYTF. Written as DNA, the CDR3 is TGCGCCAGCAGCTTGGATGCCAGAGCGTCATATGGCTACACCTTC.

The CDR3 reads CASSPQVYQETQYF. Written as DNA, the CDR3 is TGTGCCAGCAGTCCTCAGGTCTACCAAGAGACCCAGTACTTC. The chain joins TRBV11-2 to TRBJ2-5; D not certain. The CDR3 runs 14 residues. V lost 6 bases to trimming and J lost 0 bases, with 11 bases between them. CDR1 and CDR2 (germline): SGHAT, FQNNGV.